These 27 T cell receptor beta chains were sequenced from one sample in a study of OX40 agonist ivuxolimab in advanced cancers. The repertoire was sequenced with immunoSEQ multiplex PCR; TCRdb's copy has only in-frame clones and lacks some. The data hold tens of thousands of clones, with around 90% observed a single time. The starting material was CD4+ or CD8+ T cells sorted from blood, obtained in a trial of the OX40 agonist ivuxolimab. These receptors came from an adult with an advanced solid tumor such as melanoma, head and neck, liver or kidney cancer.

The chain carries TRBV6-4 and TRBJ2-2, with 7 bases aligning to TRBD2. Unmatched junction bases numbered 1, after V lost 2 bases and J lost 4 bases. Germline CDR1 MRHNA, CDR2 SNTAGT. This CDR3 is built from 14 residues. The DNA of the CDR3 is TGTGCCAGCAGTGACGGGAGGGCCACCGGGGAGCTGTTTTTT. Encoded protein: CASSDGRATGELFF.

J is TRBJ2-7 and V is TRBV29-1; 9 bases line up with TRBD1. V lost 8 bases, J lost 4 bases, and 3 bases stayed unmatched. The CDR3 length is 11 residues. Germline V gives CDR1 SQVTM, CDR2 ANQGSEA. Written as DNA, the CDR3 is TGCAGCTTTGGACAGGGGTACGAGCAGTACTTC. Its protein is CSFGQGYEQYF.

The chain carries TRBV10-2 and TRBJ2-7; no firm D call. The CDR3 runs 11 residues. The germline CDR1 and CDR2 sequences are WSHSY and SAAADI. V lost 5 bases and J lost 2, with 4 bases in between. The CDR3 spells CASSSTYEQYF. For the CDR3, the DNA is TGCGCCAGCAGTTCTACCTACGAGCAGTACTTC.

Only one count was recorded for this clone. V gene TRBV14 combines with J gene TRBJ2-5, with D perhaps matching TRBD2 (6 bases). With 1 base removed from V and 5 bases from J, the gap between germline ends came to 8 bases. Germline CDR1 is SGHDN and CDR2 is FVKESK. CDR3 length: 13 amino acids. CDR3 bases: TGTGCCAGCAGCCAAGGACTAGGGGAGACCCAGTACTTC. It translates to CASSQGLGETQYF. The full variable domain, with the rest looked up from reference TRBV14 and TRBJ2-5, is EAGVTQFPSHSVIEKGQTVTLRCDPISGHDNLYWYRRVMGKEIKFLLHFVKESKQDESGMPNNRFLAERTGGTYSTLKVQPAELEDSGVYFCASSQGLGETQYFGPGTRLLVL.

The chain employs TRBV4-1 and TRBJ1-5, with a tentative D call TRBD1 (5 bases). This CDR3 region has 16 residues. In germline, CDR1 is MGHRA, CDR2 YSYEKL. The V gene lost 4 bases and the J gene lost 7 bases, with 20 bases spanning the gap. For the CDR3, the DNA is TGCGCCAGCAGCCCGGGGCCCCAGGGCGGGAGGCAGCCCCAGCATTTT. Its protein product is CASSPGPQGGRQPQHF.

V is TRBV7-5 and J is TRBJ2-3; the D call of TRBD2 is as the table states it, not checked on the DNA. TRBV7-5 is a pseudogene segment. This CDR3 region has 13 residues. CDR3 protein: CARSNLADTGQYF. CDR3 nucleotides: TGTGCCAGAAGCAACTTGGCGGATACTGGCCAGTATTTT.

The CDR3 spells CASSPHPYEQYF. Here the CDR3 DNA reads TGTGCCAGCAGTCCCCACCCCTACGAGCAGTACTTC. The V gene is TRBV6-1, the J gene TRBJ2-7; no clear D. Looked up from germline, CDR1 is MNHNS and CDR2 is SASEGT. V lost 5 bases to trimming and J lost 2 bases, with 7 bases between them. This CDR3 contains 12 residues.

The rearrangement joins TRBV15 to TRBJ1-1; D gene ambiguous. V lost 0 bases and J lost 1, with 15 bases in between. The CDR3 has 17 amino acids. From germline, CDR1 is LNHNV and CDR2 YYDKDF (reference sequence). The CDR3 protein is CATSRDKEGPGNTEAFF. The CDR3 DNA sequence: TGTGCCACCAGCAGAGATAAAGAGGGTCCAGGGAACACTGAAGCTTTCTTT.

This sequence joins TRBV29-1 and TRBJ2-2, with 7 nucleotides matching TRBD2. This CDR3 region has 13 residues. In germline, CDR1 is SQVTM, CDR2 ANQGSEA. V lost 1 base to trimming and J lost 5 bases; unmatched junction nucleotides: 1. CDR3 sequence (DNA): TGCAGCGTTGAAGGACTAGCAACCGGGGAGCTGTTTTTT. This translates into CSVEGLATGELFF.

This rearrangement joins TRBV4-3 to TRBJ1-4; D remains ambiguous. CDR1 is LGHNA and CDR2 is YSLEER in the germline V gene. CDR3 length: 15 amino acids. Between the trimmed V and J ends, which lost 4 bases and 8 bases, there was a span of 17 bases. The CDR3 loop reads CASSRIDTREEKLFF. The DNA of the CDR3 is TGCGCCAGCAGCCGCATAGACACGCGGGAAGAAAAACTGTTTTTT.

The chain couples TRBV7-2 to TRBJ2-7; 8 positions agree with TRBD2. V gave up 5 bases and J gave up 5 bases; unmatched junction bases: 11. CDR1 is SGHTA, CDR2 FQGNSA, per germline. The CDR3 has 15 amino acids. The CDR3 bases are TGTGCCAGCAGCCCTCGACTAGCGATCCTCCACGAGCAGTACTTC. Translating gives CASSPRLAILHEQYF.

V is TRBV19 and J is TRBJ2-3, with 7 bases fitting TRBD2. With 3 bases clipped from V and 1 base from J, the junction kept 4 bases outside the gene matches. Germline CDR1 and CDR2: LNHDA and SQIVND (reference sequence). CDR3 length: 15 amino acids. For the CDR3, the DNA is TGTGCCAGTAGTATTAGACTAGCTGGCACAGATACGCAGTATTTT. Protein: CASSIRLAGTDTQYF.

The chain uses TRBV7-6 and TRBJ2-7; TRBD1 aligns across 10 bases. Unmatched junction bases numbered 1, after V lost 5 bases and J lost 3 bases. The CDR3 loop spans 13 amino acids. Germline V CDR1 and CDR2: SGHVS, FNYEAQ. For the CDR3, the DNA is TGTGCCAGCAGCGGGACAGGGGACTACGAGCAGTACTTC. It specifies CASSGTGDYEQYF.

CDR3 sequence (DNA): TGTGCCAGTACTGAGACGGGACTAGCGGGAGTAGGCGAGACCCAGTACTTC. Translated, it gives CASTETGLAGVGETQYF. This chain uses TRBV9 with TRBJ2-5; TRBD2 matches at 14 bases. Germline loops: CDR1 SGDLS, CDR2 YYNGEE. The CDR3 consists of 17 residues. With V trimmed by 8 bases and J by 5 bases, 14 bases remained unmatched.

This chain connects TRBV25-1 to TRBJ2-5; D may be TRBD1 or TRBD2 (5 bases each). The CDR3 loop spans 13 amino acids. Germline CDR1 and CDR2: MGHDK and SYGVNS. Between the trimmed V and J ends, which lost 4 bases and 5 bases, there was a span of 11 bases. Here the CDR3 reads CASSAWDGETQYF. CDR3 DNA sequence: TGTGCCAGCAGTGCCTGGGACGGGGAGACCCAGTACTTC.

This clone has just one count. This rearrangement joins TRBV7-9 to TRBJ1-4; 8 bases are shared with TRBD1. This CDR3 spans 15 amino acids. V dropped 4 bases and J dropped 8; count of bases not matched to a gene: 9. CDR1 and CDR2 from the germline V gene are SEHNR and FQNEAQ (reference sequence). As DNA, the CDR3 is TGTGCCAGCAGCTCGGGGGGCCGGGACAGGGAAAAACTGTTTTTT. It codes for CASSSGGRDREKLFF.

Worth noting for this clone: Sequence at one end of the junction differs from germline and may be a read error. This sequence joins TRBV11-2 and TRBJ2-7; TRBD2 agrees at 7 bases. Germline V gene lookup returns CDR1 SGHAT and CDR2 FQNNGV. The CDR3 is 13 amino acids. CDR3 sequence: CASSLVLGGISIF. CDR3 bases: TGTGCCAGCAGCTTAGTGCTGGGGGGGATTTCCATTTTC.

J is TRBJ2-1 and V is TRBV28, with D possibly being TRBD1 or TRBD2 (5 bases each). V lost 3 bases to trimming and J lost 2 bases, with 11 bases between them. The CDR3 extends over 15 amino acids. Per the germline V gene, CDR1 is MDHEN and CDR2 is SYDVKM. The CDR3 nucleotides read TGTGCCAGCAGTTTGGGGGACGGAACCTACAATGAGCAGTTCTTC. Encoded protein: CASSLGDGTYNEQFF. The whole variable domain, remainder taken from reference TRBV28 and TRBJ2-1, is DVKVTQSSRYLVKRTGEKVFLECVQDMDHENMFWYRQDPGLGLRLIYFSYDVKMKEKGDIPEGYSVSREKKERFSLILESASTNQTSMYLCASSLGDGTYNEQFFGPGTRLTVL.

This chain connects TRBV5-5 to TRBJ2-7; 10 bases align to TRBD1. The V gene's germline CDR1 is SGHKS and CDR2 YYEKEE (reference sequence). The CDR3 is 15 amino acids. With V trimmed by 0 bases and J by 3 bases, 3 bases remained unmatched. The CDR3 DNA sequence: TGTGCCAGCAGCTTGGGCGACAGGGGGCTCTACGAGCAGTACTTC. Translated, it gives CASSLGDRGLYEQYF.

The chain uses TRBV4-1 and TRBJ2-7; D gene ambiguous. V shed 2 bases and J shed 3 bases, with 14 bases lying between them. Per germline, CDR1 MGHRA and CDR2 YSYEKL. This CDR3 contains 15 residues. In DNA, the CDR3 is TGCGCCAGCAGCCAACACCCCGACTCCGGCTACGAGCAGTACTTC. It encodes CASSQHPDSGYEQYF.

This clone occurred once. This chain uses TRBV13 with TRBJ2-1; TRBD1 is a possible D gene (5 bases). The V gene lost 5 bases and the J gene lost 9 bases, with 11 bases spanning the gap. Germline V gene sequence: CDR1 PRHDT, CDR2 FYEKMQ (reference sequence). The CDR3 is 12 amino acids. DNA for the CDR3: TGTGCCAGCAGCCCCGGACAAGTTGAGCAGTTCTTC. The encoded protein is CASSPGQVEQFF.

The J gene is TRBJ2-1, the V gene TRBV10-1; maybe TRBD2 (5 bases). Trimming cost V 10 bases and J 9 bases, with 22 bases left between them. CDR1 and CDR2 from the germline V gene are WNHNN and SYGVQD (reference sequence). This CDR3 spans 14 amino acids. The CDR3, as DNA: TGCGCCATCATTGACCAGGAGGCTAGCAGTGAGCAGTTCTTC. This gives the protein CAIIDQEASSEQFF.

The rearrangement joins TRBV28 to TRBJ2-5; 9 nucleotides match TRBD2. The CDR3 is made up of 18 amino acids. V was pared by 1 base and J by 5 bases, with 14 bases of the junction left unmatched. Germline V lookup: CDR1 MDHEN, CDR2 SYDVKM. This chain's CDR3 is CASSLLVRRGRAYETQYF. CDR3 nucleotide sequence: TGTGCCAGCAGTTTATTGGTTCGTCGCGGGAGGGCCTATGAGACCCAGTACTTC.

As DNA, the CDR3 is TGCGCCAGCAGCCCCCGGGGGAGACAGCTCCCCTCTGGGGCCAACGTCCTGACTTTC. As protein: CASSPRGRQLPSGANVLTF. V is TRBV4-3 and J is TRBJ2-6, with a tentative D call TRBD2 (6 bases). This CDR3 comprises 19 residues. CDR1 LGHNA and CDR2 YSLEER come from the germline V gene. V was clipped by 4 bases and J by 0 bases, with 19 bases between them.

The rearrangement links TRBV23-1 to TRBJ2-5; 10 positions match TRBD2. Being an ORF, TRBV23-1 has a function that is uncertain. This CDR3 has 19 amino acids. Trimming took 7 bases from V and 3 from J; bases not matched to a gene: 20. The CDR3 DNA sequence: TGCGCCAGCACTCCCCTCAGGGGGGGGGCTAGCGGGAGAAAAGAGACCCAGTACTTC. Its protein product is CASTPLRGGASGRKETQYF.

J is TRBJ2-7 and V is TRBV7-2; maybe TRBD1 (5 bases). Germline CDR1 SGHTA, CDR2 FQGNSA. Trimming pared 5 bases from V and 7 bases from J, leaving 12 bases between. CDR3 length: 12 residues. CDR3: CASSDSIGEQYF. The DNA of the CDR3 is TGTGCCAGCAGCGACAGCATTGGGGAGCAGTACTTC.

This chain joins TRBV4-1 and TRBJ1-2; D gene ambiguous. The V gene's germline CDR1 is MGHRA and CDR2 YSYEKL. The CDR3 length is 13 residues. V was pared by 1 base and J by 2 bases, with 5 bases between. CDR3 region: CASSQVKNYGYTF. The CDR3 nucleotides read TGCGCCAGCAGCCAAGTTAAGAACTATGGCTACACCTTC.